The clone carrying this T cell receptor (beta chain) has more than one count but fewer than ten. This specimen belongs to a study of OX40 agonist ivuxolimab in advanced cancers. Germline CDR1 and CDR2: SEHNR and FQNEAQ (reference sequence). There are 12 residues in the CDR3. The ends were cut back, 2 bases at V and 4 bases at J, with 6 bases in the middle. Clones were read by immunoSEQ multiplex PCR, and TCRdb kept only the in-frame ones, dropping some. This sample yields 25,000 to 35,000 clones, of which about 80% are seen a single time; 20% to 25% belongs to the top ten. This clonotype was sampled from an adult with an advanced solid tumor such as melanoma, head and neck, liver or kidney cancer. The gene calls are TRBV7-9 and TRBJ2-7; perhaps TRBD2 as D (5 bases). Sequenced here: CD4+ or CD8+ T cells sorted from blood, sampled in a trial of the OX40 agonist ivuxolimab. The CDR3 nucleotides are TGTGCCAGCAGCTTAAGACTATACGAGCAGTACTTC. As protein: CASSLRLYEQYF. The complete variable domain, with remaining parts taken from reference TRBV7-9 and TRBJ2-7, reads DTGVSQNPRHKITKRGQNVTFRCDPISEHNRLYWYRQTLGQGPEFLTYFQNEAQLEKSRLLSDRFSAERPKGSFSTLEIQRTEQGDSAMYLCASSLRLYEQYFGPGTRLTVT.